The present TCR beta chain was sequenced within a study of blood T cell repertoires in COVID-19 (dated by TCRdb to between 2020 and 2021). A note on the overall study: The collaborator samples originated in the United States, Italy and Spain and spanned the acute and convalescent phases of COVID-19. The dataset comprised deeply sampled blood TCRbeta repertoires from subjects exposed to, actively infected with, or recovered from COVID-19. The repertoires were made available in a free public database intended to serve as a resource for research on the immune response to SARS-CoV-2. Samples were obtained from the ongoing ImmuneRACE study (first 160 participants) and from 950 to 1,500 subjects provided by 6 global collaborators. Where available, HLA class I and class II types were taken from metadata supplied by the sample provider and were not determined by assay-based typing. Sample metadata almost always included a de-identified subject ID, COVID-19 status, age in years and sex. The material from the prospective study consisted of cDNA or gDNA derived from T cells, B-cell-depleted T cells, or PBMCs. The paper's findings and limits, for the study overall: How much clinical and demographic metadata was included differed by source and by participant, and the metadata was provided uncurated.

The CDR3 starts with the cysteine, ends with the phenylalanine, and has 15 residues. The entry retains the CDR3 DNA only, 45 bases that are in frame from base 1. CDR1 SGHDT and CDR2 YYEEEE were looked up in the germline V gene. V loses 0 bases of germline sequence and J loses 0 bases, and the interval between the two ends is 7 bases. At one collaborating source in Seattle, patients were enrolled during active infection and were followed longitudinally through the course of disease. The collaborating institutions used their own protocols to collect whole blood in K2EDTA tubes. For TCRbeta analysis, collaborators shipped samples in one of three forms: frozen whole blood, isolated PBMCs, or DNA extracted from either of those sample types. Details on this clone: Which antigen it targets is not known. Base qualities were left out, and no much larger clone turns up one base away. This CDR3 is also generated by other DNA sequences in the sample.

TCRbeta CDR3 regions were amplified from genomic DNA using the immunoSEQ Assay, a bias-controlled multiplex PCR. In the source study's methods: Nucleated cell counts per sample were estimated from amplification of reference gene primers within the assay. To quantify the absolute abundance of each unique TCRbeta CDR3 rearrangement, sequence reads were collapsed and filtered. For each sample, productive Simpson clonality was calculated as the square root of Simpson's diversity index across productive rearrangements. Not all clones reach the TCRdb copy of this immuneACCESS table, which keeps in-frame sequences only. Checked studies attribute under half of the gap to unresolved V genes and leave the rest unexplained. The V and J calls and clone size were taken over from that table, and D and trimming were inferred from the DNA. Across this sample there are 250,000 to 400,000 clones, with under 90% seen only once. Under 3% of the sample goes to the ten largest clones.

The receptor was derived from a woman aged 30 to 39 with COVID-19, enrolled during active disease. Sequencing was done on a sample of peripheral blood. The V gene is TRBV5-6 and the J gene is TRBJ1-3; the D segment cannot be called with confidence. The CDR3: CASSLASGSGNTIYF. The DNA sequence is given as TGTGCCAGCAGCTTGGCCAGCGGCTCTGGAAACACCATATATTTT.